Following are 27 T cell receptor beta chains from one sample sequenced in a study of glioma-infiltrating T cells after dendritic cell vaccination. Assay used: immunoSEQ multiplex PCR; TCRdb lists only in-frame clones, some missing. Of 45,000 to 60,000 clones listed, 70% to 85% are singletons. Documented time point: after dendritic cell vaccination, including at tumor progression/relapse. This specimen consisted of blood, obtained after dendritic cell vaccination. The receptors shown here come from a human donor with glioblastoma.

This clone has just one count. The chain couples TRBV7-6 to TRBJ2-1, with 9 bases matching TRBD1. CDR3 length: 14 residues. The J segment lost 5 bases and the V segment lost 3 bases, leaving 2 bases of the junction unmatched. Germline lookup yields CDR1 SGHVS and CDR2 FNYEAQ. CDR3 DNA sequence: TGTGCCAGCAGCTTGACAGGGGGAAACAATGAGCAGTTCTTC. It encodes CASSLTGGNNEQFF.

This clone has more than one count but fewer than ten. The CDR3 spells CASSDPEGTKAYEQYF. The CDR3 nucleotides are TGTGCCAGCAGTGACCCCGAGGGGACTAAGGCCTACGAGCAGTACTTC. V usage is TRBV6-1 and J usage is TRBJ2-7; 7 nucleotides agree with TRBD2. Germline-derived CDR1 and CDR2 are MNHNS and SASEGT. This CDR3 spans 16 amino acids. J lost 2 bases, V lost 3 bases, and 10 bases had no gene match.

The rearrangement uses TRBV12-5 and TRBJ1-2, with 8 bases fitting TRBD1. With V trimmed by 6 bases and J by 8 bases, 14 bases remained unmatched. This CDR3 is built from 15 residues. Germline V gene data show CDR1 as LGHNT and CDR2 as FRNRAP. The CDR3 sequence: CASGSSSQGARGYTF. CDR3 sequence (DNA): TGTGCTAGTGGCTCGAGCTCCCAGGGGGCTCGGGGCTACACCTTC.

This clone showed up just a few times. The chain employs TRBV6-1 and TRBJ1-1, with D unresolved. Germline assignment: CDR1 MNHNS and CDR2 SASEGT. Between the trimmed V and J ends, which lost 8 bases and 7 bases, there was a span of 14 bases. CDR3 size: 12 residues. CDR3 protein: CASGGLRFEAFF. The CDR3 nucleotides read TGTGCCAGCGGAGGCCTACGCTTTGAAGCTTTCTTT.

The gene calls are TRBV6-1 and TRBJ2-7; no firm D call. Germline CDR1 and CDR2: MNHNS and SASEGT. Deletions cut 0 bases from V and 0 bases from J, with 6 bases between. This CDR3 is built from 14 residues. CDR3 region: CASSEASSSYEQYF. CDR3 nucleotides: TGTGCCAGCAGTGAAGCTAGCAGCTCCTACGAGCAGTACTTC.

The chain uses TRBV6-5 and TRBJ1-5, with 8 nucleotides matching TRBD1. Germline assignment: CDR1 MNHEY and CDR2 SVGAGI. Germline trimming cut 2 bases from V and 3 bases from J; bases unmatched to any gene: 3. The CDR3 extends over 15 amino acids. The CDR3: CASSYGQGLNQPQHF. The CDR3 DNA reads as TGTGCCAGCAGTTACGGACAGGGTCTCAATCAGCCCCAGCATTTT.

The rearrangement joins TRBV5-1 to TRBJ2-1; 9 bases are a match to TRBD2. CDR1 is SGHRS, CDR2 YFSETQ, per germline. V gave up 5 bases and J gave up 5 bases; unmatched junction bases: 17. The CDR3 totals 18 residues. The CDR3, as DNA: TGCGCCAGCAGTTATCCTGCTGCAGCGGGGGGCCTAGACAATGAGCAGTTCTTC. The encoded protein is CASSYPAAAGGLDNEQFF.

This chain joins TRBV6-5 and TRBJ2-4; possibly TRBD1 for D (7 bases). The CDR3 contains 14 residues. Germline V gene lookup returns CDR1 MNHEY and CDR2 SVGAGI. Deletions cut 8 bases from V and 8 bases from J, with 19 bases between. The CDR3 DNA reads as TGTGCCAGCTCACCCAGGGGGGTGAGGGACATTCAGTACTTC. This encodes CASSPRGVRDIQYF.

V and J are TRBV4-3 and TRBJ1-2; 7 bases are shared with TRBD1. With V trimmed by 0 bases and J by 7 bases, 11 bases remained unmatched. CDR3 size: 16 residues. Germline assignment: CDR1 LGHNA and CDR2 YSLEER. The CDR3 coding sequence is TGCGCCAGCAGCCAAGATCGAGGACAGGCAAAGGGTGGCTACACCTTC. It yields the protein CASSQDRGQAKGGYTF.

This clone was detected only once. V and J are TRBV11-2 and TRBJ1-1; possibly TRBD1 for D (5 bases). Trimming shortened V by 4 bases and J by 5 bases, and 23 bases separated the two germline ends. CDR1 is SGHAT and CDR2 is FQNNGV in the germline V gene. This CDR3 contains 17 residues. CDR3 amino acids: CASSSWEGRKLGTEAFF. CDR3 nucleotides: TGTGCCAGCAGCTCCTGGGAGGGGCGCAAGCTGGGGACTGAAGCTTTCTTT.

The CDR3 DNA is TGTGCCAGCTCACCAGCAGGGTCCTACGAGCAGTACTTC. Translation: CASSPAGSYEQYF. The chain combines TRBV18 with TRBJ2-7, with D maybe TRBD1 (5 bases). V was cut by 2 bases and J by 1 base, with 6 bases left in between. Per the germline V gene, CDR1 is KGHSH and CDR2 is LQKENI. The CDR3 has 13 residues.

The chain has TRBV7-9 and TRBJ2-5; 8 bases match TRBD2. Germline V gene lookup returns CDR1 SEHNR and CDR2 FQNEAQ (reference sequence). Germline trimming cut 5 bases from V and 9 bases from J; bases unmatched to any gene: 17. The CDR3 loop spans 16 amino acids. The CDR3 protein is CASSPLPGLVVLPQYF. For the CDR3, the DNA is TGTGCCAGCAGCCCGCTTCCGGGACTAGTAGTGTTGCCCCAGTACTTC.

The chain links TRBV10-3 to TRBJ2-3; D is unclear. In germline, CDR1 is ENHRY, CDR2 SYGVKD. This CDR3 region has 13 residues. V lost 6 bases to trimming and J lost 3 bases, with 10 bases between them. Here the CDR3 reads CAISSLETDTQYF. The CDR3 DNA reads TGTGCCATCAGCTCACTTGAAACAGATACGCAGTATTTT.

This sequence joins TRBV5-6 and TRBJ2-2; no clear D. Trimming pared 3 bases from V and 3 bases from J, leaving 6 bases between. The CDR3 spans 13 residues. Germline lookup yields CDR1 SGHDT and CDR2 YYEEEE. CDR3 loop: CASSSTYTGELFF. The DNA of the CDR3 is TGTGCCAGCAGCTCCACTTACACCGGGGAGCTGTTTTTT.

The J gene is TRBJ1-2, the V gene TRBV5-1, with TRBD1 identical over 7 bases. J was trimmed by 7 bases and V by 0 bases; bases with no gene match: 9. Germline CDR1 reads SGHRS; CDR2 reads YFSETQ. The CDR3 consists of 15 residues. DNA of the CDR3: TGCGCCAGCAGCTTGGCCACAGGGGCGGCCGGTGGCTACACCTTC. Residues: CASSLATGAAGGYTF.

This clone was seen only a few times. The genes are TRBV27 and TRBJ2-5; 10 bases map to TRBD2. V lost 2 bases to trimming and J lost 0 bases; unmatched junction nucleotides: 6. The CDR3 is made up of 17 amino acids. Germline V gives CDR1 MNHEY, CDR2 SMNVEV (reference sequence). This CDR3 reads CASSLGDSGGYQETQYF. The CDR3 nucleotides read TGTGCCAGCAGTTTAGGGGATAGCGGGGGGTACCAAGAGACCCAGTACTTC.

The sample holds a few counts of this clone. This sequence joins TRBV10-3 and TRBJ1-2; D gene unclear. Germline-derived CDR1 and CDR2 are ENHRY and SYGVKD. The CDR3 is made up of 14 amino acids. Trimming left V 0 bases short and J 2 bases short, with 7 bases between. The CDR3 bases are TGTGCCATCAGTGAGTCTAACACCAACTATGGCTACACCTTC. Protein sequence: CAISESNTNYGYTF.

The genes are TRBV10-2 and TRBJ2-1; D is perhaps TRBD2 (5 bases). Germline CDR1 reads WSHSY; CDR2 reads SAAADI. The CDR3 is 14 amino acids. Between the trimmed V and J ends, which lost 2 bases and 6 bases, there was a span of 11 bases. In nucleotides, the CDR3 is TGCGCCAGCAGTGAGCGGGATCGAGCCAATGAGCAGTTCTTC. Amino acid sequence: CASSERDRANEQFF.

The CDR3, as DNA: TGTGCCAGCAGCTTAGTCGGGACTAGCTCCTACGAGCAGTACTTC. Translation: CASSLVGTSSYEQYF. The rearrangement joins TRBV7-2 to TRBJ2-7, with 8 bases identical to TRBD2. J gave up 0 bases and V 1 base, and 2 bases lay outside the gene matches. Germline CDR1 and CDR2: SGHTA and FQGNSA. CDR3 size: 15 residues. The full variable domain, its missing parts supplied by reference TRBV7-2 and TRBJ2-7, is GAGVSQSPSNKVTEKGKDVELRCDPISGHTALYWYRQSLGQGLEFLIYFQGNSAPDKSGLPSDRFSAERTGGSVSTLTIQRTQQEDSAVYLCASSLVGTSSYEQYFGPGTRLTVT.

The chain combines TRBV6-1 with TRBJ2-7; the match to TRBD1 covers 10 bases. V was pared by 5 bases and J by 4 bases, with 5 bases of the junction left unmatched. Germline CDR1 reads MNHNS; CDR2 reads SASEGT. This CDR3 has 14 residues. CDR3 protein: CASSSVGQGYEQYF. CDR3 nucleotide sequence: TGTGCCAGCAGTTCCGTGGGACAGGGGTACGAGCAGTACTTC.

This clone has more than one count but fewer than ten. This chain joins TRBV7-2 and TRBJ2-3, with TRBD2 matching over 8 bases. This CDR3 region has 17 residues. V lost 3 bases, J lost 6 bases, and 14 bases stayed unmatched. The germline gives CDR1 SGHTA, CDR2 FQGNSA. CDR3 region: CASSFSPRGGGSDTQYF. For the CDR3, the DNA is TGTGCCAGCAGCTTTTCCCCCCGGGGGGGCGGGTCTGATACGCAGTATTTT. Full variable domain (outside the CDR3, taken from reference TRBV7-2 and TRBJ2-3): GAGVSQSPSNKVTEKGKDVELRCDPISGHTALYWYRQSLGQGLEFLIYFQGNSAPDKSGLPSDRFSAERTGGSVSTLTIQRTQQEDSAVYLCASSFSPRGGGSDTQYFGPGTRLTVL.

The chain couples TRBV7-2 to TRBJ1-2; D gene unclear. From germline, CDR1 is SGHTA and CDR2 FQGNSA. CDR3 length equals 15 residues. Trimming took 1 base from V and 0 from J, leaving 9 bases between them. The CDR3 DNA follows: TGTGCCAGCAGCTTAGGTTACGGGGCTAACTATGGCTACACCTTC. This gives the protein CASSLGYGANYGYTF.

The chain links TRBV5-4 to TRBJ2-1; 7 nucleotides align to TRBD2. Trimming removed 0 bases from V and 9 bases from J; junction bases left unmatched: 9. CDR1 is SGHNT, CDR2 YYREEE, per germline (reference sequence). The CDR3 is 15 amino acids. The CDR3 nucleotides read TGTGCCAGCAGCTTGGCGCTAGCGGCCTCGGGTGAGCAGTTCTTC. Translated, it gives CASSLALAASGEQFF.

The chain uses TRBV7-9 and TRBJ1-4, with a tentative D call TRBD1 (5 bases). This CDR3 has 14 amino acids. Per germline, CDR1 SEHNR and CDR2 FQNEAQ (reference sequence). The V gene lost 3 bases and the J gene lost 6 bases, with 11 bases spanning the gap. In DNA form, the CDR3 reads TGTGCCAGCAGCTTGGGGGGTTGGGATGAAAAACTGTTTTTT. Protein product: CASSLGGWDEKLFF.

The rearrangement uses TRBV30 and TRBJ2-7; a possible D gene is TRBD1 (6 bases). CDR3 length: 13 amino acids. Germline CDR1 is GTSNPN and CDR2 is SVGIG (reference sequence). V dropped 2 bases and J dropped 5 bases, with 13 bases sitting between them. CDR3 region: CAWSSDRTDEQYF. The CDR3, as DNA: TGTGCCTGGAGTTCTGACAGGACCGACGAGCAGTACTTC. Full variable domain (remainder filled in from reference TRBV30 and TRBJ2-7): SQTIHQWPATLVQPVGSPLSLECTVEGTSNPNLYWYRQAAGRGLQLLFYSVGIGQISSEVPQNLSASRPQDRQFILSSKKLLLSDSGFYLCAWSSDRTDEQYFGPGTRLTVT.

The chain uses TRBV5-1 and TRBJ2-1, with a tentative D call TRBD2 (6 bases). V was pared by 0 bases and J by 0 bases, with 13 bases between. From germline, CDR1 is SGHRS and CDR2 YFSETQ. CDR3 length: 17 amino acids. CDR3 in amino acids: CASSLAWGEISYNEQFF. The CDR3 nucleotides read TGCGCCAGCAGCTTGGCTTGGGGGGAGATCTCCTACAATGAGCAGTTCTTC. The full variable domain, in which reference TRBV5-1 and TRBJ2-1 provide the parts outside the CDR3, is KAGVTQTPRYLIKTRGQQVTLSCSPISGHRSVSWYQQTPGQGLQFLFEYFSETQRNKGNFPGRFSGRQFSNSRSEMNVSTLELGDSALYLCASSLAWGEISYNEQFFGPGTRLTVL.

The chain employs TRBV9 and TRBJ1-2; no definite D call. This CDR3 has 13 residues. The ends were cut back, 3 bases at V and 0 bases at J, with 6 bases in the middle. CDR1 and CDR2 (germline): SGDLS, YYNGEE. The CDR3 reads CASSAVTNYGYTF. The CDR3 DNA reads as TGTGCCAGCAGCGCAGTAACTAACTATGGCTACACCTTC.